This TCR beta chain was identified during a study of cytomegalovirus exposure and HLA in healthy donors. Primers: 60 Vbeta forward and 13 Jbeta reverse. The repertoire was sequenced with immunoSEQ multiplex PCR; TCRdb's copy has only in-frame clones and lacks some. The sample has roughly 58,000 clones, about 80% seen once; the top ten hold around 4.2%. Germline-derived CDR1 and CDR2 are MDHEN and SYDVKM. The CDR3 loop spans 14 amino acids. J gave up 6 bases and V 5 bases, and 7 bases lay outside the gene matches. The source of this sequence is a woman between 40 and 55 years old in good health and CMV-seronegative. V usage is TRBV28 and J usage is TRBJ2-1; 7 bases agree with TRBD2. What was sequenced was PBMCs. The CDR3 DNA sequence: TGTGCCAGCAGTACTCAAGCGGGATCCAATGAGCAGTTCTTC. Translating it yields CASSTQAGSNEQFF.